The rows below give T cell receptor beta chains drawn from one sample of a study of cytomegalovirus exposure and HLA in healthy donors. Profiling relied on immunoSEQ multiplex PCR, and the TCRdb table lists in-frame clones only, not all of them. Counted here are roughly 110,000 clones, 70% to 80% occurring once; the ten biggest clones make up 12%. The sample comprised PBMCs. Every receptor here comes from a woman aged 40 to 50 in good health and CMV-seropositive. CDR3s include the opening cysteine and the closing phenylalanine or tryptophan. The D gene is left open where the match is weak. The size field is filled for only some rows; it gives once, few, many or a size class.

clone_size d_call j_call v_call cdr3_aa cdr3_nt
- - TRBJ1-4 TRBV5-4 CASSDGGRDEKLFF TGTGCCAGCAGTGACGGGGGGCGCGATGAAAAACTGTTTTTT
- TRBD1 TRBJ2-7 TRBV28 CASSTPGTVVGEQYF TGTGCCAGCAGCACTCCCGGGACAGTGGTTGGGGAGCAGTACTTC
- - TRBJ2-2 TRBV7-9 CASSIPRGLTGELFF TGTGCCAGCAGCATCCCTCGGGGGTTGACCGGGGAGCTGTTTTTT
- TRBD1 TRBJ2-7 TRBV2 CASSSLDRGDTYEQYF TGTGCCAGCAGTTCCCTGGACAGGGGAGATACCTACGAGCAGTACTTC
- - TRBJ2-6 TRBV27 CASSLTLPSGANVLTF TGTGCCAGCAGTTTAACCCTACCCTCTGGGGCCAACGTCCTGACTTTC
- - TRBJ1-2 TRBV5-6 CASSTDDRFRVF TGTGCCAGCAGCACCGATGACAGGTTTCGGGTATTC
- TRBD1 TRBJ2-2 TRBV9 CASSPTGVAGELFF TGTGCCAGCAGCCCTACAGGGGTAGCCGGGGAGCTGTTTTTT
- TRBD2 TRBJ2-3 TRBV2 CASRTSGLRDTQYF TGTGCCAGCAGGACTAGCGGGTTGCGAGATACGCAGTATTTT
- TRBD1 TRBJ1-2 TRBV29-1 CSVDIGTGVISNYGYTF TGCAGCGTTGATATCGGGACAGGAGTAATTTCTAACTATGGCTACACCTTC
- - TRBJ1-5 TRBV29-1 CSAIMGLTGNQPQHF TGCAGCGCTATCATGGGACTAACAGGGAATCAGCCCCAGCATTTT
- TRBD1 TRBJ2-7 TRBV19 CASSTQGGTGEQYF TGTGCCAGTAGTACACAAGGCGGGACAGGGGAGCAGTACTTC
few - TRBJ2-2 TRBV25-1 CASRETGGELFF TGTGCCAGCAGGGAAACGGGCGGGGAGCTGTTTTTT
- - TRBJ2-4 TRBV30 CAWENRDIQYF TGTGCCTGGGAAAACAGGGATATTCAGTACTTC
- TRBD1 TRBJ2-2 TRBV19 CATTTGVNTGELFF TGTGCCACCACGACAGGGGTCAACACCGGGGAGCTGTTTTTT
- - TRBJ1-5 TRBV2 CASRRQLGSNQPQHF TGTGCCAGCAGGAGACAGCTAGGTAGCAATCAGCCCCAGCATTTT
- TRBD1 TRBJ1-2 TRBV30 CAWSRGQGGGYGYTF TGTGCCTGGAGCAGGGGACAGGGGGGTGGGTATGGCTACACCTTC
few - TRBJ1-5 TRBV4-1 CASSPPGLSGNQPQHF TGCGCCAGCAGCCCACCGGGACTTTCGGGCAATCAGCCCCAGCATTTT
- - TRBJ1-2 TRBV2 CASSEISGDYGYTF TGTGCCAGCAGTGAAATTTCAGGTGACTATGGCTACACCTTC
- TRBD2 TRBJ2-3 TRBV30 CAWSALAGATDTQYF TGTGCCTGGAGTGCGCTAGCGGGGGCCACAGATACGCAGTATTTT
- - TRBJ1-3 TRBV6-1 CASNYLGNTIYF TGTGCCAGTAACTACCTTGGAAACACCATATATTTT
few TRBD1 TRBJ2-7 TRBV7-6 CASSFRQGSDEQYF TGTGCCAGCAGCTTCCGACAGGGAAGTGACGAGCAGTACTTC
- - TRBJ2-5 TRBV5-1 CASSFVGGEETQYF TGCGCCAGCAGCTTCGTGGGCGGGGAAGAGACCCAGTACTTC
few TRBD1 TRBJ2-6 TRBV2 CASSGRQGRLLTF TGTGCCAGCAGTGGGAGACAGGGGAGGCTCCTGACTTTC
- - TRBJ1-2 TRBV5-1 CASSADGSEGYGYTF TGCGCCAGCAGCGCCGACGGGTCCGAGGGATATGGCTACACCTTC
few TRBD2 TRBJ2-2 TRBV5-1 CASSFRGSGGTGELFF TGCGCCAGCAGCTTTCGAGGGAGCGGGGGGACCGGGGAGCTGTTTTTT
- - TRBJ1-2 TRBV28 CASTPGGPRNGYTF TGTGCCAGCACCCCCGGGGGGCCAAGGAATGGCTACACCTTC
- TRBD1 TRBJ2-7 TRBV18 CASSPRTGVTAYEQYF TGTGCTAGCTCACCGCGTACAGGGGTCACCGCGTACGAGCAGTACTTC
- TRBD1 TRBJ1-1 TRBV30 CAWNRQGLGTEAFF TGTGCCTGGAACCGACAGGGGTTGGGCACTGAAGCTTTCTTT
- - TRBJ2-5 TRBV9 CASSVGVQETQYF TGTGCCAGCAGCGTAGGAGTTCAAGAGACCCAGTACTTC
- - TRBJ1-2 TRBV4-1 CASSQERASDYGYTF TGCGCCAGCAGCCAAGAGCGGGCGTCAGACTATGGCTACACCTTC
- - TRBJ1-5 TRBV19 CASSIGSTKPQHF TGTGCCAGTAGTATAGGATCTACTAAGCCCCAGCATTTT
once - TRBJ1-5 TRBV7-2 CASSLVGIEGQPQHF TGTGCCAGCAGCTTAGTCGGGATCGAAGGTCAGCCCCAGCATTTT
- - TRBJ1-2 TRBV5-1 CASSIVGTRTIHYGYTF TGCGCCAGCAGTATCGTCGGGACACGGACCATCCACTATGGCTACACCTTC
- TRBD1 TRBJ2-7 TRBV10-3 CATETGGYYEQYF TGTGCCACTGAGACAGGGGGCTACTACGAGCAGTACTTC
- TRBD2 TRBJ2-3 TRBV6-1 CASSALPGGGPGDTQYF TGTGCCAGCAGTGCCCTCCCGGGAGGGGGTCCCGGAGATACGCAGTATTTT
few - TRBJ1-1 TRBV7-8 CASSPDAGKVNTEAFF TGTGCCAGCAGCCCGGACGCGGGGAAAGTGAACACTGAAGCTTTCTTT
- - TRBJ2-7 TRBV7-2 CASSIPSTGTRTYEQYF TGTGCCAGCAGCATTCCATCGACCGGGACACGCACCTACGAGCAGTACTTC
- - TRBJ1-2 TRBV30 CAWTEGREDYGYTF TGTGCCTGGACCGAAGGCAGGGAAGACTATGGCTACACCTTC
- TRBD2 TRBJ2-1 TRBV5-4 CASSGRSGGTYNEQFF TGTGCCAGCAGCGGAAGGAGCGGGGGAACTTACAATGAGCAGTTCTTC
- - TRBJ1-6 TRBV30 CAWSPTNSPLHF TGTGCCTGGAGTCCTACCAATTCACCCCTCCACTTT
few - TRBJ2-7 TRBV15 CATSRESAGRPYEQYF TGTGCCACCAGCAGAGAATCGGCGGGACGGCCCTACGAGCAGTACTTC
- - TRBJ1-2 TRBV5-1 CASSWGGQGPDGYTF TGCGCCAGCAGCTGGGGAGGTCAGGGTCCCGATGGCTACACCTTC
few TRBD1 TRBJ1-2 TRBV7-8 CASSLRLRGPSGYTF TGTGCCAGCAGCTTACGGCTCAGGGGGCCAAGTGGCTACACCTTC
few - TRBJ2-5 TRBV7-7 CASSLIEATQYF TGTGCCAGCAGCTTAATCGAGGCTACCCAGTACTTC
- TRBD1 TRBJ2-7 TRBV27 CASSFPGQTVEQYF TGTGCCAGCAGTTTTCCGGGACAGACCGTCGAGCAGTACTTC
- TRBD1 TRBJ2-1 TRBV6-1 CASSGGAGQVYYNEQFF TGTGCCAGCAGTGGAGGTGCGGGACAGGTCTACTACAATGAGCAGTTCTTC
- TRBD2 TRBJ2-3 TRBV5-1 CASSLRLAGADTQYF TGCGCCAGCAGCTTGAGACTAGCGGGGGCGGATACGCAGTATTTT
- - TRBJ1-4 TRBV29-1 CSVRRGSEKLFF TGCAGCGTCCGCCGGGGTAGTGAAAAACTGTTTTTT
- TRBD1 TRBJ2-5 TRBV19 CASSQDRVQETQYF TGTGCCAGTAGTCAAGACAGGGTTCAAGAGACCCAGTACTTC
- - TRBJ1-2 TRBV30 CAWSVSRVYGYTF TGTGCCTGGAGTGTTTCCCGGGTCTATGGCTACACCTTC